This TCR beta chain was observed in a study of T cell responses to AZD1222 COVID-19 vaccine. In the study overall: Second doses that came at about 4 or about 12 weeks were put together. Study findings and constraints: Most donors were white British, females outnumbered males, and clonal diversity was possibly underestimated. Repertoires were sampled only after the peak T cell response.

Worth noting for this clone: The antigen remains undetermined.

Method: immunoSEQ multiplex PCR; TCRdb's copy keeps in-frame clones and lacks some. The sample shows about 110,000 clones, 70% to 90% of them seen only once. V was clipped by 1 base and J by 1 base, with 10 bases between them. Germline CDR1 LNHNV, CDR2 YYDKDF (reference sequence). The CDR3 is 15 amino acids. The source material was peripheral blood, sampled on day 0 of AZD1222 vaccination. This rearrangement joins TRBV15 to TRBJ2-5, with D possibly matching TRBD1 (6 bases). This clonotype was sampled from an adult in good health. In nucleotides, the CDR3 is TGTGCCACCAGCAGAGGGACAGCGACCCAAGAGACCCAGTACTTC. Translation gives CATSRGTATQETQYF.